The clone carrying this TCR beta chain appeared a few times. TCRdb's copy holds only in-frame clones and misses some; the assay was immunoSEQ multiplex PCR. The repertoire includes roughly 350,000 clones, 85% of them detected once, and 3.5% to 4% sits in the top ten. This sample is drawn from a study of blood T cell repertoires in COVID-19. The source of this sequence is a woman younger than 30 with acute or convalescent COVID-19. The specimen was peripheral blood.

CDR3 protein: CASSLGLGGNTIYF. As DNA, the CDR3 is TGTGCCAGCAGCCTAGGACTCGGTGGAAACACCATATATTTT. The chain joins TRBV9 to TRBJ1-3; no clear D. CDR1 SGDLS and CDR2 YYNGEE come from the germline V gene. This CDR3 spans 14 amino acids. V was pared by 4 bases and J by 3 bases, with 11 bases between.